What follows are 28 T cell receptor beta chains derived from one specimen sequenced in a study of control samples from healthy donors and cancer patients. TCRdb's table, derived via immunoSEQ multiplex PCR, lists solely in-frame clones and lacks some. There are approximately 100,000 clones in the sample; 80% to 95% occur only once, and around 3% lies in the top ten. Specimen: blood. These receptors came from a human donor in good health. The donor label of this sample is uncertain.

The count of this clone is one. The J gene is TRBJ1-1, the V gene TRBV9, with 10 bases fitting TRBD1. After removal of 0 bases from V and 2 bases from J, the junction contained 1 base not matched to a gene. Per the germline V gene, CDR1 is SGDLS and CDR2 is YYNGEE. The CDR3 totals 15 residues. CDR3 amino acids: CASSVGTGGNTEAFF. DNA for the CDR3: TGTGCCAGCAGCGTAGGGACAGGGGGTAACACTGAAGCTTTCTTT.

The gene calls are TRBV28 and TRBJ2-7; the D is unclear. V lost 2 bases and J 2 bases, leaving 10 bases between the germline ends. Germline V gene data show CDR1 as MDHEN and CDR2 as SYDVKM. The CDR3 is 14 amino acids. The chain's CDR3 is CASSLGNGPYEQYF. The CDR3 nucleotides are TGTGCCAGCAGTTTAGGTAACGGCCCCTACGAGCAGTACTTC.

The V and J genes are TRBV5-1 and TRBJ1-6; no clear D. Per germline, CDR1 SGHRS and CDR2 YFSETQ. This CDR3 has 13 amino acids. The V end lost 0 bases, the J end lost 9 bases, and 7 bases lay between the germline ends. As DNA, the CDR3 is TGCGCCAGCAGCTTGGCCGGAGGTTCACCCCTCCACTTT. Translated: CASSLAGGSPLHF. Complete variable domain (other parts from reference TRBV5-1 and TRBJ1-6): KAGVTQTPRYLIKTRGQQVTLSCSPISGHRSVSWYQQTPGQGLQFLFEYFSETQRNKGNFPGRFSGRQFSNSRSEMNVSTLELGDSALYLCASSLAGGSPLHFGNGTRLTVT.

The gene calls are TRBV18 and TRBJ2-7; tentative D call: TRBD1 (5 bases). The germline V gene encodes CDR1 KGHSH and CDR2 LQKENI. The length of the CDR3 is 13 residues. V dropped 3 bases and J dropped 0 bases, with 6 bases sitting between them. Here the CDR3 DNA reads TGTGCCAGCTCACCGGACACCTCCTACGAGCAGTACGTC. It specifies CASSPDTSYEQYV.

This clone was observed a single time. This chain uses TRBV5-1 with TRBJ2-7, with TRBD2 matching 14 bases. This CDR3 spans 15 amino acids. CDR1 is SGHRS, CDR2 YFSETQ, per germline. V lost 3 bases and J lost 7; bases outside the gene matches: 6. The CDR3 nucleotides read TGCGCCAGCAGCTCGGGACTAGCGGGGGTAAGGGAGCAGTACTTC. As protein: CASSSGLAGVREQYF.

The chain couples TRBV2 to TRBJ2-1, with D perhaps being TRBD1 or TRBD2 (5 bases each). The CDR3 sequence is 13 residues long. Germline V CDR1 and CDR2: SNHLY, FYNNEI. The ends were cut back, 7 bases at V and 7 bases at J, with 14 bases in the middle. CDR3 protein: CASTRDGPNEQFF. CDR3 bases: TGTGCCAGCACCCGGGACGGGCCGAATGAGCAGTTCTTC.

The chain carries TRBV7-3 and TRBJ2-2; 8 positions match TRBD1. V lost 5 bases, J lost 0 bases, and 5 bases stayed unmatched. From germline, CDR1 is SGHTA and CDR2 FQGTGA. The CDR3 extends over 16 amino acids. CDR3 DNA sequence: TGTGCCAGCAGCGAACGGGACAGGCCGAACACCGGGGAGCTGTTTTTT. This codes for CASSERDRPNTGELFF.

The chain carries TRBV2 and TRBJ2-2, with a tentative D call TRBD2 (5 bases). Germline V lookup: CDR1 SNHLY, CDR2 FYNNEI. Trimming removed 2 bases at V and 6 bases at J, with 16 bases between. This CDR3 is 16 amino acids long. The chain's CDR3 is CASSEYGNSYAGELFF. CDR3 nucleotides: TGTGCCAGCAGTGAATACGGGAACTCTTATGCCGGGGAGCTGTTTTTT.

This clone was counted a single time. V and J are TRBV12-5 and TRBJ2-1; D unclear. Germline V gene lookup returns CDR1 LGHNT and CDR2 FRNRAP. The CDR3 is made up of 11 amino acids. Trimming left V 0 bases short and J 10 bases short, with 4 bases between. The chain's CDR3 is CASGLVQEQFF. In nucleotides, the CDR3 is TGTGCTAGTGGTTTGGTCCAGGAGCAGTTCTTC.

V is TRBV27 and J is TRBJ2-3, with 9 bases fitting TRBD2. V dropped 3 bases and J dropped 1; count of bases not matched to a gene: 8. Per germline, CDR1 MNHEY and CDR2 SMNVEV (reference sequence). CDR3 size: 17 residues. In nucleotides, the CDR3 is TGTGCCAGCAGTTTTGCCTTAGCGGGGGCCGGCACAGATACGCAGTATTTT. Protein: CASSFALAGAGTDTQYF.

CDR3 sequence reads: CASSLATQNTGELFF. DNA of the CDR3: TGCGCCAGCAGCTTGGCTACTCAGAACACCGGGGAGCTGTTTTTT. The rearrangement joins TRBV5-1 to TRBJ2-2; D is ambiguous. The CDR3 contains 15 residues. Germline values: CDR1 SGHRS, CDR2 YFSETQ. The ends were cut back, 0 bases at V and 1 base at J, with 7 bases in the middle. The full variable domain, completed using reference TRBV5-1 and TRBJ2-2, is KAGVTQTPRYLIKTRGQQVTLSCSPISGHRSVSWYQQTPGQGLQFLFEYFSETQRNKGNFPGRFSGRQFSNSRSEMNVSTLELGDSALYLCASSLATQNTGELFFGEGSRLTVL.

The chain has TRBV3-1 (or the pseudogene TRBV3-2) and TRBJ2-1; D is possibly TRBD2 (6 bases). The V end was cut by 4 bases, the J end by 3 bases, with 13 bases between. The V gene's germline CDR1 is LGHDT and CDR2 YNNKEL (reference sequence). This CDR3 has 15 residues. DNA for the CDR3: TGTGCCAGCAGCCGCGGGACGGAGATCTACAATGAGCAGTTCTTC. This sequence encodes CASSRGTEIYNEQFF.

The chain carries TRBV25-1 and TRBJ2-1; no clear D. The ends were cut back, 4 bases at V and 8 bases at J, with 3 bases in the middle. The CDR3 runs 10 residues. CDR1 is MGHDK, CDR2 SYGVNS, per germline. For the CDR3, the DNA is TGTGCCAGCAGTGGGTATGAGCAGTTCTTC. This sequence encodes CASSGYEQFF.

The gene calls are TRBV20-1 and TRBJ1-1; D is undetermined. The V gene's germline CDR1 is DFQATT and CDR2 SNEGSKA (reference sequence). The CDR3 has 16 amino acids. V was trimmed by 3 bases and J by 0 bases, leaving 17 bases between them. The CDR3 nucleotides read TGCAGTGCTAGTTCCCCAGCGGTAACCATGAACACTGAAGCTTTCTTT. Translating gives CSASSPAVTMNTEAFF.

The chain is built from TRBV3-1 (or the pseudogene TRBV3-2) and TRBJ2-1; TRBD2 might be the D (6 bases). From germline, CDR1 is LGHDT and CDR2 YNNKEL (reference sequence). This CDR3 contains 14 residues. V lost 0 bases and J lost 8, with 11 bases in between. This CDR3 is CASSQDLGTHEQFF. CDR3 nucleotides: TGTGCCAGCAGCCAAGATCTGGGGACTCATGAGCAGTTCTTC.

Comments on this clone: Compared with germline, one end of the junction differs, possibly owing to a read error. The J gene is TRBJ1-2, the V gene TRBV5-6; D is possibly TRBD1 (5 bases). CDR3 length: 12 amino acids. The germline CDR1 and CDR2 sequences are SGHDT and YYEEEE. The CDR3 reads CASTLGGMSYTF. The CDR3 DNA sequence: TGTGCCAGCACCTTGGGGGGTATGAGCTACACCTTC.

This CDR3 reads CASSFPGFTEAFF. CDR3 nucleotides: TGCGCCAGCAGCTTTCCGGGGTTCACTGAAGCTTTCTTT. The chain has TRBV5-1 and TRBJ1-1, with unresolved D. Trimming left V 2 bases short and J 4 bases short, with 9 bases between. CDR1 and CDR2 from the germline V gene are SGHRS and YFSETQ. This CDR3 has 13 residues.

The chain employs TRBV5-8 and TRBJ1-3; D remains ambiguous. The ends were cut back, 6 bases at V and 5 bases at J, with 3 bases in the middle. The CDR3 consists of 10 residues. Germline V lookup: CDR1 SGHTS, CDR2 YDEGEE. The CDR3 here is CASKRNTIYF. The CDR3 coding sequence is TGTGCCAGCAAGAGAAACACCATATATTTT. The complete variable domain, with remaining parts taken from reference TRBV5-8 and TRBJ1-3, reads EAGVTQSPTHLIKTRGQQATLRCSPISGHTSVYWYQQALGLGLQFLLWYDEGEERNRGNFPPRFSGRQFPNYSSELNVNALELEDSALYLCASKRNTIYFGEGSWLTVV.

The chain employs TRBV11-2 and TRBJ2-7; D is possibly TRBD1 (6 bases). V was clipped by 2 bases and J by 3 bases, with 14 bases between them. CDR1 and CDR2 (germline): SGHAT, FQNNGV. The CDR3 consists of 15 residues. The CDR3 DNA follows: TGTGCCAGCAGCTTAAAGGGGGTCGGTGACTACGAGCAGTACTTC. Encoded protein: CASSLKGVGDYEQYF.

The V and J genes are TRBV3-1 (or the pseudogene TRBV3-2) and TRBJ2-3; TRBD2 agrees at 8 bases. The CDR3 loop spans 15 amino acids. Germline CDR1 LGHDT, CDR2 YNNKEL (reference sequence). V dropped 5 bases and J dropped 4; count of bases not matched to a gene: 8. The CDR3 protein is CASSLRGGRSDTQYF. CDR3 in DNA: TGTGCCAGCAGCTTACGGGGGGGCAGGTCAGATACGCAGTATTTT.

CDR3 nucleotides: TGTGCCAGCAGGACGCCCTACGAGCAGTACTTC. Amino acids: CASRTPYEQYF. The genes are TRBV28 and TRBJ2-7; D unresolved. The ends were cut back, 6 bases at V and 2 bases at J, with 5 bases in the middle. Germline values: CDR1 MDHEN, CDR2 SYDVKM. This CDR3 is built from 11 residues.

The genes are TRBV7-2 and TRBJ2-2, with 7 bases identical to TRBD1. CDR3 length: 15 amino acids. V lost 5 bases and J lost 4; bases outside the gene matches: 7. Germline-derived CDR1 and CDR2 are SGHTA and FQGNSA. The DNA for the CDR3 is TGTGCCAGCAGCGTACTAACAGGGGCCACCGGGGAGCTGTTTTTT. Its protein is CASSVLTGATGELFF.

The genes are TRBV24-1 and TRBJ1-2; D is possibly TRBD1 (5 bases). The CDR3 totals 15 residues. The germline V and J ends were trimmed by 8 bases and 4 bases, with 19 bases remaining between them. CDR1 is KGHDR and CDR2 is SFDVKD in the germline V gene. The CDR3 reads CATTSPRTGVYGYTF. In DNA form, the CDR3 reads TGTGCCACCACGTCCCCCCGAACAGGCGTCTATGGCTACACCTTC.

CDR3 region: CASTMGDNPSPLHF. The CDR3 nucleotides are TGTGCCAGCACCATGGGGGACAACCCTTCACCCCTCCACTTT. V is TRBV2 and J is TRBJ1-6; the D gene is possibly TRBD1 (6 bases). The CDR3 runs to 14 residues. V was clipped by 7 bases and J by 9 bases, with 16 bases between them. Germline CDR1 and CDR2: SNHLY and FYNNEI.

This clone is a singleton in its sample. The chain links TRBV5-5 to TRBJ1-3; D is perhaps TRBD1 (6 bases). V dropped 4 bases and J dropped 7 bases, with 9 bases sitting between them. CDR1 is SGHKS, CDR2 YYEKEE, per germline (reference sequence). This CDR3 has 12 amino acids. The CDR3 loop is CASSVQGNTIYF. CDR3 nucleotides: TGTGCCAGCAGCGTCCAGGGGAACACCATATATTTT.

The CDR3 DNA follows: TGTGCCAGTAGTATATACCAGGGGGCCTACAATGAGCAGTTCTTC. It codes for CASSIYQGAYNEQFF. The rearrangement uses TRBV19 and TRBJ2-1, with 7 nucleotides matching TRBD1. Germline V gene lookup returns CDR1 LNHDA and CDR2 SQIVND (reference sequence). The V and J ends lost 2 bases and 2 bases, in that order; junction bases with no gene match: 3. The CDR3 is made up of 15 amino acids.

The rearrangement links TRBV11-2 to TRBJ1-6; D is ambiguous. The germline gives CDR1 SGHAT, CDR2 FQNNGV. Trimming pared 5 bases from V and 8 bases from J, leaving 10 bases between. The length of the CDR3 is 13 residues. The chain's CDR3 is CASSPETYSPLHF. The CDR3 nucleotides are TGTGCCAGCAGCCCAGAGACATATTCACCCCTCCACTTT.

This chain connects TRBV3-1 (or the pseudogene TRBV3-2) to TRBJ1-2; a possible D gene is TRBD1 (5 bases). Trimming cost V 4 bases and J 4 bases, with 13 bases left between them. The CDR3 runs 14 residues. Germline loops: CDR1 LGHDT, CDR2 YNNKEL (reference sequence). The CDR3 loop is CASSLAQGSYGYTF. CDR3 sequence (DNA): TGTGCCAGCAGCCTAGCGCAGGGTAGCTATGGCTACACCTTC.